These T cell receptor beta chains were read from a single sample in a study of cytomegalovirus exposure and HLA in healthy donors. Sequenced by immunoSEQ multiplex PCR; TCRdb stores in-frame clones only, minus some. The sample has around 180,000 clones; about three quarters are singletons. Sequencing was done on a sample of PBMCs. The receptors here all came from a girl aged 5 to 17 in good health and CMV-seronegative. Each CDR3 is given without its conserved first and last residue. The order of the fields is V gene, CDR3 length, CDR3 protein.

v_gene: TRBV7-9
len: 10
CDR3aa: ASSERNNEQF

v_gene: TRBV27
len: 11
CDR3aa: ASSYHRGTEAF

v_gene: TRBV6-4
len: 12
CDR3aa: ASSAGQGASEQF

v_gene: TRBV5-1
len: 14
CDR3aa: ASSSKIPGIRETQY

v_gene: TRBV7-9
len: 13
CDR3aa: ASSSLDRLNTEAF

v_gene: TRBV5-5
len: 13
CDR3aa: ASSLSTWNRDGYT

v_gene: TRBV15
len: 12
CDR3aa: ATSGRGAWETQY

v_gene: TRBV19
len: 12
CDR3aa: ASSIVLGNTEAF

v_gene: TRBV5-1
len: 15
CDR3aa: ASSLEAVRTAGNTIY

v_gene: TRBV2
len: 12
CDR3aa: ATITDTSRNIQY

v_gene: TRBV7-3
len: 15
CDR3aa: ASSSSAGGPNTGELF

v_gene: TRBV9
len: 12
CDR3aa: ASSVGGVRTEAF

v_gene: TRBV5-1
len: 13
CDR3aa: ASRSTSGDHYGYT

v_gene: TRBV5-1
len: 12
CDR3aa: ASSFGTASYEQY

v_gene: TRBV19
len: 12
CDR3aa: ASSPPGSGYEQY

v_gene: TRBV29-1
len: 13
CDR3aa: SVEDRGQVTDTQY

v_gene: TRBV6-5
len: 11
CDR3aa: ASRPVDNYEQY

v_gene: TRBV4-1
len: 12
CDR3aa: ASSQIGRTYEQY

v_gene: TRBV5-4
len: 14
CDR3aa: ASSPPFRGAGETQY

v_gene: TRBV6-5
len: 13
CDR3aa: ASSSDLSGGNGYT

v_gene: TRBV5-6
len: 14
CDR3aa: ASSAWTGMGNQPQH

v_gene: TRBV19
len: 12
CDR3aa: ASSPGHTNYGYT

v_gene: TRBV19
len: 12
CDR3aa: ASSGSGGQETQY

v_gene: TRBV7-9
len: 13
CDR3aa: ASSLGLSQSGELF

v_gene: TRBV6-1
len: 11
CDR3aa: ANGYQGNTEAF

v_gene: TRBV5-1
len: 13
CDR3aa: ASSSGDSLDSPLH